The 5 T cell receptor beta chains below all came from one sample that was sequenced in a study of CD8 T cells in Susac syndrome. With random hexamers, 0.5 to 1 ug RNA was reverse transcribed. TCRdb analysed the immunoSEQ multiplex PCR reads with MiXCR anew, one entry per CDR3 protein. The data hold a few thousand distinct CDR3 sequences, with under 75% observed a single time. For TEMRA sorting, memory subsets were defined by CD27 and CD45RA staining. The specimen was CD8+ TEMRA cells from PBMCs. The sample's subset: FACS-sorted terminally differentiated effector memory CD8+ T cells re-expressing CD45RA (CD8+ TEMRA). All receptors come from a human donor with Susac syndrome.

The rearrangement links TRBV15 to TRBJ1-5, with a weak D call TRBD1 (5 bases). V lost 3 bases to trimming and J lost 6 bases, with 12 bases between them. The CDR3 is 14 residues long. Germline V gene lookup returns CDR1 LNHNV and CDR2 YYDKDF (reference sequence). CDR3 in amino acids: CATSSGGYGQPQHF. CDR3 DNA sequence: TGTGCCACCAGCAGCGGGGGGTACGGTCAGCCCCAGCATTTT.

This clonotype was detected once. Given a much more abundant clone one base away, this may be a read error. The chain joins TRBV2 to TRBJ2-7; 12 bases match TRBD2. The CDR3 has 15 amino acids. Trimming removed 8 bases from V and 0 bases from J; junction bases left unmatched: 5. The germline V gene encodes CDR1 SNHLY and CDR2 FYNNEI. In nucleotides, the CDR3 is TGTGCCAGCTGTCCGACTAGCGGGAGCTCCTACGAGCAGTACTTC. Translation: CASCPTSGSSYEQYF.

In this sample, this clonotype turned up once. The V call is TRBV28, the J call TRBJ2-5; weak D call: TRBD1 (6 bases). The V gene's germline CDR1 is MDHEN and CDR2 SYDVKM. The CDR3 contains 18 residues. V was shortened by 8 bases and J by 5 bases, with 30 bases between the two germline ends. The DNA of the CDR3 is TGTGCCAGCTGTTCTGGATCGGACTGGGGGCTTTGGAGGGAGACCCAGTACTTC. Protein product: CASCSGSDWGLWRETQYF.

The chain employs TRBV20-1 and TRBJ1-5, with D possibly TRBD1 on 6 matching bases. This CDR3 region has 10 residues. Germline V gives CDR1 DFQATT, CDR2 SNEGSKA (reference sequence). The V end was cut by 6 bases, the J end by 13 bases, with 13 bases between. The CDR3 bases are TGCAGTGCCAAACGCAGGGGACAGCATTTT. This translates into CSAKRRGQHF.

By its share, this clonotype is large. The chain links TRBV5-1 to TRBJ2-7; 8 bases are a match to TRBD1. This CDR3 has 14 amino acids. Trimming at V came to 4 bases and at J to 3 bases, leaving 6 bases not matched to a gene. CDR1 and CDR2 (germline): SGHRS, YFSETQ. CDR3 DNA: TGCGCCAGCAGCCCGGCCGGGACAGGCTACGAGCAGTACTTC. This gives the protein CASSPAGTGYEQYF.